This TCR beta chain was documented in a study of CD8 T cells in ankylosing spondylitis. Germline lookup yields CDR1 LNHNV and CDR2 YYDKDF (reference sequence). The CDR3 extends over 18 amino acids. J gave up 4 bases and V 3 bases, and 7 bases lay outside the gene matches. Study conclusions and caveats: Characteristic, it appeared, of ankylosing spondylitis blood was a TCR beta motif of fewer than 10 highly homologous variants.

With molecular barcodes, quantitative 5'-RACE was used to make the TCR beta libraries. TCRdb re-called the 5' RACE reads with MiXCR, one entry per CDR3 protein. The sample shows about 500,000 distinct CDR3 sequences, 12% of them seen only once. Comment on this clonotype: Its antigen is not identified.

Sequences were obtained from blood, either unsorted or a sorted T cell fraction (not recorded which). V gene TRBV15 combines with J gene TRBJ2-2, with 14 bases that match TRBD2. The receptor comes from a male donor with ankylosing spondylitis. CDR3 sequence: CATSRGLAGDFGTGELFF. The CDR3 region has the DNA TGTGCCACCAGCAGGGGACTAGCGGGAGATTTCGGCACCGGGGAGCTGTTTTTT.